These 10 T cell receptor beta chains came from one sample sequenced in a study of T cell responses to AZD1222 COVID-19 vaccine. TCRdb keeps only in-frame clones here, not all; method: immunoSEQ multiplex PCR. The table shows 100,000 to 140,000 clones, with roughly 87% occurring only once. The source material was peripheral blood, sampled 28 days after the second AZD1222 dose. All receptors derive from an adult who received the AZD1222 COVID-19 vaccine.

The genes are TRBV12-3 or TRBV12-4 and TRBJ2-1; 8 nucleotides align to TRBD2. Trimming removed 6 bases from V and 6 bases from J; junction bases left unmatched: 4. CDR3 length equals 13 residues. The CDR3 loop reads CASSSGGGNEQFF. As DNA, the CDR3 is TGTGCCAGCAGCTCGGGGGGGGGCAATGAGCAGTTCTTC.

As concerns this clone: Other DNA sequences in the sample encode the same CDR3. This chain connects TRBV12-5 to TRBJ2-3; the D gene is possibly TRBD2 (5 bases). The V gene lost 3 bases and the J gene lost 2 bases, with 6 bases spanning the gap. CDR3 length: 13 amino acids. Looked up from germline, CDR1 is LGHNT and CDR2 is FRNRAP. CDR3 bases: TGTGCTAGTGGTTTAGGACTCACAGATACGCAGTATTTT. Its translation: CASGLGLTDTQYF.

The CDR3 reads CASGKTAGSGELFF. The CDR3 DNA sequence: TGTGCTAGTGGGAAGACGGCCGGGTCCGGGGAGCTGTTTTTT. The genes are TRBV12-5 and TRBJ2-2; no firm D call. The CDR3 length is 14 residues. Germline loops: CDR1 LGHNT, CDR2 FRNRAP. V lost 6 bases and J lost 6, with 14 bases in between.

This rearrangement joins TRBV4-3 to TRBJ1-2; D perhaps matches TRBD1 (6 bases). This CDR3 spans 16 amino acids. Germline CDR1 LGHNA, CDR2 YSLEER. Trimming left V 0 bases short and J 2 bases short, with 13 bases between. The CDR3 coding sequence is TGCGCCAGCAGCCAAGAGGCGGGAAGGGGGAACTATGGCTACACCTTC. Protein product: CASSQEAGRGNYGYTF.

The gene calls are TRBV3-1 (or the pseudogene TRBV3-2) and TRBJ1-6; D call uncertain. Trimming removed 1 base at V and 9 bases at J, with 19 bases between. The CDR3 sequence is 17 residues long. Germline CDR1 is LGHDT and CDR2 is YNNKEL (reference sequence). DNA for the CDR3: TGTGCCAGCAGCCAAGGGGCAGCTGCGCCTCGGACTTCACCCCTCCACTTT. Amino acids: CASSQGAAAPRTSPLHF.

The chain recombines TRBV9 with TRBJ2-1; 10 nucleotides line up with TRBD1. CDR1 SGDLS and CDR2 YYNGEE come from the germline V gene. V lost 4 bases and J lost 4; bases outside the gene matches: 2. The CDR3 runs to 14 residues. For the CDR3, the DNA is TGTGCCAGCAGCAAGGGACAGGGGTACAATGAGCAGTTCTTC. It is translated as CASSKGQGYNEQFF.

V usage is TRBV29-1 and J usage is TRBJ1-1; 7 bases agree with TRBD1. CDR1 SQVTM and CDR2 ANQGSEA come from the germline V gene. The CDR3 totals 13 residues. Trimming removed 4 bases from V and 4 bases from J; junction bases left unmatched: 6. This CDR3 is CSVGRDRTTEAFF. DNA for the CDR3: TGCAGCGTTGGTAGGGACAGAACCACTGAAGCTTTCTTT.

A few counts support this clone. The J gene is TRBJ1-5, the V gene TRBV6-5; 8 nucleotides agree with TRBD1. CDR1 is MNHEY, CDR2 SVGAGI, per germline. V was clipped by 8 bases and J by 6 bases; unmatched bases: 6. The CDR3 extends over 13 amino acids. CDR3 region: CASAGQGGQPQHF. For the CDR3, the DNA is TGTGCCAGCGCCGGACAGGGAGGTCAGCCCCAGCATTTT.

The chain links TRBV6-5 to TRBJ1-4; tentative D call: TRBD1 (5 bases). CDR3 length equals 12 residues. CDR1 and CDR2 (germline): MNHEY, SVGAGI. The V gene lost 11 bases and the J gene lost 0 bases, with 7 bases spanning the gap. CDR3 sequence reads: CAGGATNEKLFF. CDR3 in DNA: TGTGCCGGGGGTGCAACTAATGAAAAACTGTTTTTT.

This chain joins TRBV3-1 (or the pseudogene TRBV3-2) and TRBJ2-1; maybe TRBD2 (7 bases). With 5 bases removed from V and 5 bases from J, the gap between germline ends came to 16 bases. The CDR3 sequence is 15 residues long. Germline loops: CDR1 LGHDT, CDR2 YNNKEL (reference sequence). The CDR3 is CASSDVRGGDNEQFF. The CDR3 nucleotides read TGTGCCAGCAGCGACGTTAGAGGGGGGGACAATGAGCAGTTCTTC.